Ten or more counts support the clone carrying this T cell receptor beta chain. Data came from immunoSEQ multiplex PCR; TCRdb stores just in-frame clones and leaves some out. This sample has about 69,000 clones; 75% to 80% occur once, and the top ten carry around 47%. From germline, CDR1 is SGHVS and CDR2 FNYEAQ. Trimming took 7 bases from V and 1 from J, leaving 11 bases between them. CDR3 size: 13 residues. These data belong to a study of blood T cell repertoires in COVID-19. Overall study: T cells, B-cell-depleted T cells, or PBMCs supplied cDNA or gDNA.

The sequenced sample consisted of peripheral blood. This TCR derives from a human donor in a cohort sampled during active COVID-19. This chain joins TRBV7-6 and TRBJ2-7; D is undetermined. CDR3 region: CASISPVSYEQYF. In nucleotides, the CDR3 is TGTGCCAGCATCTCACCGGTGTCCTACGAGCAGTACTTC. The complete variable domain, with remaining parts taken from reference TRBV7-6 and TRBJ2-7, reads GAGVSQSPRYKVTKRGQDVALRCDPISGHVSLYWYRQALGQGPEFLTYFNYEAQQDKSGLPNDRFSAERPEGSISTLTIQRTEQRDSAMYRCASISPVSYEQYFGPGTRLTVT.